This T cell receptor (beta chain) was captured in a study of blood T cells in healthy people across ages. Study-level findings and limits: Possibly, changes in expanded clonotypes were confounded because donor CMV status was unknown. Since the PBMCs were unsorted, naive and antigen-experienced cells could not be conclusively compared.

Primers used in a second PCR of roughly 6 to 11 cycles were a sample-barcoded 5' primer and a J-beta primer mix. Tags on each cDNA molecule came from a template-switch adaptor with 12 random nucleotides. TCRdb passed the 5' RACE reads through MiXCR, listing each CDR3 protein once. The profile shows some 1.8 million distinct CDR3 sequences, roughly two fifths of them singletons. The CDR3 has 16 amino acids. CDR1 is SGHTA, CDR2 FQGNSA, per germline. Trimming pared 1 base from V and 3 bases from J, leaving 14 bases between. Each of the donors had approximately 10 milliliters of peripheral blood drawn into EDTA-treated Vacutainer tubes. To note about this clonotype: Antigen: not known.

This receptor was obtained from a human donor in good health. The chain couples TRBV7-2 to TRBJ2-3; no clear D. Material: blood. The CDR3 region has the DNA TGTGCCAGCAGCTTAGGGGTTAGTGTAGTTACAGATACGCAGTATTTT. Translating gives CASSLGVSVVTDTQYF.